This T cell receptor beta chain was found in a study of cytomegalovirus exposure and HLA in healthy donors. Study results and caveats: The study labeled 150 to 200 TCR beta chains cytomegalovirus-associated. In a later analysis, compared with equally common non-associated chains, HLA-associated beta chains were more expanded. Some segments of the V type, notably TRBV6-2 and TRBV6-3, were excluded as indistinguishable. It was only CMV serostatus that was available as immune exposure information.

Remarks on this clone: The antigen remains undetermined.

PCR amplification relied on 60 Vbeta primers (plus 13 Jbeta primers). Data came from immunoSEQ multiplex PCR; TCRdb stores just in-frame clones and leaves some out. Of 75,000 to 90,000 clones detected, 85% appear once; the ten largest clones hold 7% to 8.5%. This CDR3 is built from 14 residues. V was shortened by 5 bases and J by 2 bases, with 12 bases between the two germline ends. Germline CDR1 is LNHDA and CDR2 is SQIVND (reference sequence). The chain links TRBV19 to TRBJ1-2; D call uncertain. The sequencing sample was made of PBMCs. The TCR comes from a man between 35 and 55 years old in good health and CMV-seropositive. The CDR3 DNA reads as TGTGCCAGTAGTCCGAGGGAGAGAAACTATGGCTACACCTTC. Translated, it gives CASSPRERNYGYTF.